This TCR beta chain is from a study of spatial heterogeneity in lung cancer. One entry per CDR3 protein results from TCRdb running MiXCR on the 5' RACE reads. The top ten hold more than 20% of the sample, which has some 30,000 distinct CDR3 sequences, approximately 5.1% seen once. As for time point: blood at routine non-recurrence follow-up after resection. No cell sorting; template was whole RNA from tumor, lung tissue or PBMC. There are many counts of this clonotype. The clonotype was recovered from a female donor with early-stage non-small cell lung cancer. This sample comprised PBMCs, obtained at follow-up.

CDR3 protein: CASSQGWPSGHGYTF. The CDR3 region has the DNA TGTGCCAGCAGCCAGGGATGGCCTTCCGGCCATGGCTACACCTTC. The gene calls are TRBV6-6 and TRBJ1-2; a weak D match, TRBD1 (5 bases). Germline CDR1 and CDR2: MNHNY and SVGAGI (reference sequence). Trimming removed 6 bases from V and 6 bases from J, with 20 bases in between. The CDR3 sequence is 15 residues long.